The T cell receptor (beta chain) under discussion was sequenced for a study of T cells in Graves' hyperthyroidism and ophthalmopathy. Study observations and caveats: Stable hyperthyroidism and ophthalmopathy were separated using 13 V-J signatures.

V was cut by 1 base and J by 5 bases, with 17 bases left in between. Germline values: CDR1 SGHTA, CDR2 FQGNSA. This CDR3 contains 17 residues. This clonotype was found many times. Its antigen is as yet unknown. What was amplified from RNA transcripts were TCR beta CDR3 regions. A set of HTBI primers served as the primers for a first-round RT-PCR of the TCR CDR3. From the multiplex PCR reads, TCRdb called clonotypes with MiXCR, one entry per CDR3 protein. The table shows hundreds of thousands of distinct CDR3 sequences, with approximately 17% occurring only once. The sequenced sample consisted of blood. The receptor was isolated from an older woman with Graves' ophthalmopathy. This chain links TRBV7-2 with TRBJ2-2; a possible D gene is TRBD1 (6 bases). The CDR3 loop reads CASSLEGFGTPTGELFF. The CDR3 region has the DNA TGTGCCAGCAGCTTAGAAGGGTTCGGGACACCGACCGGGGAGCTGTTTTTT. Based on the CDR3 plus reference TRBV7-2 and TRBJ2-2, the full variable domain is GAGVSQSPSNKVTEKGKDVELRCDPISGHTALYWYRQSLGQGLEFLIYFQGNSAPDKSGLPSDRFSAERTGGSVSTLTIQRTQQEDSAVYLCASSLEGFGTPTGELFFGEGSRLTVL.